This is a list of T cell receptor beta chains from one sample in a study of T cells in Graves' hyperthyroidism and ophthalmopathy. Each CDR3 protein gets one entry after TCRdb re-called the multiplex PCR reads with MiXCR. The data hold about 360,000 distinct CDR3 sequences, with 15% to 19% observed a single time. The sequencing input was blood. These receptor sequences come from a woman under 30 with Graves' hyperthyroidism that later progressed to Graves' ophthalmopathy. The CDR3 runs from the conserved cysteine through the conserved F or W. Fields, in order: CDR3 DNA, CDR3 protein, V gene, D gene, J gene, clone size, CDR3 length. The D gene is left open where the match is weak. Expanded clones get a size class; other rows say once, few or many, or leave the size out.

CDR3 DNA: TGTGCCAGCAGCTTAGTGACAGGGCGGATCTTGAACACTGAAGCTTTCTTT
CDR3 protein: CASSLVTGRILNTEAFF
V gene: TRBV11-2
D gene: TRBD1
J gene: TRBJ1-1
clone size: many
CDR3 length: 17

CDR3 DNA: TGTGCCAGCAGTCAACTAGCGGGGAACAATGAGCAGTTCTTC
CDR3 protein: CASSQLAGNNEQFF
V gene: TRBV12-3/TRBV12-4
D gene: TRBD2
J gene: TRBJ2-1
clone size: NA
CDR3 length: 14

CDR3 DNA: TGTGCCAGTAGTTCTCGGACTAGCGTTAATGAGCAGTTCTTC
CDR3 protein: CASSSRTSVNEQFF
V gene: TRBV19
D gene: TRBD2
J gene: TRBJ2-1
clone size: NA
CDR3 length: 14

CDR3 DNA: TGTGCCAGCAGCCCGCGACTAGCGGGAGGGATAGATGAGCAGTTCTTC
CDR3 protein: CASSPRLAGGIDEQFF
V gene: TRBV7-8
D gene: TRBD2
J gene: TRBJ2-1
clone size: NA
CDR3 length: 16

CDR3 DNA: TGCAGCGTTGAAGATACCGACAGTGTTACTAGCGGGAGCAAGAATGAGCAGTTCTTC
CDR3 protein: CSVEDTDSVTSGSKNEQFF
V gene: TRBV29-1
D gene: TRBD2
J gene: TRBJ2-1
clone size: NA
CDR3 length: 19

CDR3 DNA: TGTGCCAGCTCCCTGGTGGGGGTCATGAACACTGAAGCTTTCTTT
CDR3 protein: CASSLVGVMNTEAFF
V gene: TRBV27
D gene: NA
J gene: TRBJ1-1
clone size: many
CDR3 length: 15

CDR3 DNA: TGTGCCAGCAGTCCCGGACCCGTGGTGGCAGATACGCAGTATTTT
CDR3 protein: CASSPGPVVADTQYF
V gene: TRBV27
D gene: NA
J gene: TRBJ2-3
clone size: many
CDR3 length: 15

CDR3 DNA: TGTGCCAGCAGCGAAGTCAGGACTACCAACACCGGGGAGCTGTTTTTT
CDR3 protein: CASSEVRTTNTGELFF
V gene: TRBV3-1
D gene: NA
J gene: TRBJ2-2
clone size: many
CDR3 length: 16

CDR3 DNA: TGTGCCAGCCAAACCGGGACAGGGAACGAGCAGTACTTC
CDR3 protein: CASQTGTGNEQYF
V gene: TRBV28
D gene: TRBD1
J gene: TRBJ2-7
clone size: many
CDR3 length: 13

CDR3 DNA: TGTGCCAGCAGCATGGACGGACAGGGTCCCTACGAGCAGTACTTC
CDR3 protein: CASSMDGQGPYEQYF
V gene: TRBV12-3/TRBV12-4
D gene: TRBD1
J gene: TRBJ2-7
clone size: many
CDR3 length: 15

CDR3 DNA: TGTGCCAGCAGACCTGGACAAGGCTCCTATGGCTACACCTTC
CDR3 protein: CASRPGQGSYGYTF
V gene: TRBV28
D gene: NA
J gene: TRBJ1-2
clone size: NA
CDR3 length: 14

CDR3 DNA: TGTGCCAGCAGCTTAGCAGATTTCTACGAGCAGTACTTC
CDR3 protein: CASSLADFYEQYF
V gene: TRBV7-2
D gene: NA
J gene: TRBJ2-7
clone size: NA
CDR3 length: 13

CDR3 DNA: TGCGCCAGCAGCCAAATACCCGGGACCCTCCAGAGCTCCTACAATGAGCAGTTCTTC
CDR3 protein: CASSQIPGTLQSSYNEQFF
V gene: TRBV4-1
D gene: NA
J gene: TRBJ2-1
clone size: NA
CDR3 length: 19

CDR3 DNA: TGTGCCAGCAGTTTTTTTTCCAGGTCCTACGAGCAGTACTTC
CDR3 protein: CASSFFSRSYEQYF
V gene: TRBV12-3/TRBV12-4
D gene: NA
J gene: TRBJ2-7
clone size: NA
CDR3 length: 14

CDR3 DNA: TGTGCCAGCAGCCACTCGTGGGCAGGGGAGACCCAGTACTTC
CDR3 protein: CASSHSWAGETQYF
V gene: TRBV28
D gene: NA
J gene: TRBJ2-5
clone size: many
CDR3 length: 14

CDR3 DNA: TGTGCCAGCAGTTTAGGGCAGGGGATAACCACAGATACGCAGTATTTT
CDR3 protein: CASSLGQGITTDTQYF
V gene: TRBV12-3/TRBV12-4
D gene: NA
J gene: TRBJ2-3
clone size: many
CDR3 length: 16

CDR3 DNA: TGTGCCAGCAGCAAGACACCCCAAGAGACCCAGTACTTC
CDR3 protein: CASSKTPQETQYF
V gene: TRBV12-3/TRBV12-4
D gene: NA
J gene: TRBJ2-5
clone size: NA
CDR3 length: 13

CDR3 DNA: TGTGCCAGCCACGGGACTAGCTACAATGAGCAGTTCTTC
CDR3 protein: CASHGTSYNEQFF
V gene: TRBV2
D gene: TRBD2
J gene: TRBJ2-1
clone size: many
CDR3 length: 13

CDR3 DNA: TGCAGCGTTGAAGAGGTTCGCGGCTACACCTTC
CDR3 protein: CSVEEVRGYTF
V gene: TRBV29-1
D gene: NA
J gene: TRBJ1-2
clone size: few
CDR3 length: 11

CDR3 DNA: TGTGCCATCACCTCAACCCTTCACCACACCATATATTTT
CDR3 protein: CAITSTLHHTIYF
V gene: TRBV10-3
D gene: NA
J gene: TRBJ1-3
clone size: few
CDR3 length: 13

CDR3 DNA: TGTGCCAGCAGCCTAGCCCAAATAGCACGGCAGTTCTTC
CDR3 protein: CASSLAQIARQFF
V gene: TRBV7-2
D gene: NA
J gene: TRBJ2-1
clone size: many
CDR3 length: 13

CDR3 DNA: TGTGCCAGCAGTGACTACAGGAAAGCTTTCTTT
CDR3 protein: CASSDYRKAFF
V gene: TRBV2
D gene: NA
J gene: TRBJ1-1
clone size: many
CDR3 length: 11

CDR3 DNA: TGTGCCAGCAGTGACTCGCCAGAGAATTCACCCCTCCACTTT
CDR3 protein: CASSDSPENSPLHF
V gene: TRBV6-4
D gene: NA
J gene: TRBJ1-6
clone size: NA
CDR3 length: 14

CDR3 DNA: TGTGCCAGCAGCTCGACAGGGGCCAGCTCTGGAAACACCATATATTTT
CDR3 protein: CASSSTGASSGNTIYF
V gene: TRBV7-9
D gene: TRBD1
J gene: TRBJ1-3
clone size: NA
CDR3 length: 16

CDR3 DNA: TGTGCCTGGAGGGGGACAGCGCTGGGAGGTTCACCCCTCCACTTT
CDR3 protein: CAWRGTALGGSPLHF
V gene: TRBV30
D gene: TRBD1
J gene: TRBJ1-6
clone size: many
CDR3 length: 15

CDR3 DNA: TGTGCCAGCAGTCGCCCGGGACAGGGGGTAGACACCGGGGAGCTGTTTTTT
CDR3 protein: CASSRPGQGVDTGELFF
V gene: TRBV2
D gene: TRBD1
J gene: TRBJ2-2
clone size: many
CDR3 length: 17

CDR3 DNA: TGTGCCAGCAGTACCGACAGCTGGAGAGAAAAACTGTTTTTT
CDR3 protein: CASSTDSWREKLFF
V gene: TRBV28
D gene: NA
J gene: TRBJ1-4
clone size: many
CDR3 length: 14

CDR3 DNA: TGTGCCAGCAGCCTAGACGGGATGCGTGGCTACGCCTTC
CDR3 protein: CASSLDGMRGYAF
V gene: TRBV7-3
D gene: NA
J gene: TRBJ1-2
clone size: NA
CDR3 length: 13

CDR3 DNA: TGTGCCAGCAGTGCCGGATACGAGCAGTACTTC
CDR3 protein: CASSAGYEQYF
V gene: TRBV27
D gene: NA
J gene: TRBJ2-7
clone size: many
CDR3 length: 11

CDR3 DNA: TGCAGTGCTTCCTTTAACAGGGGAAACACCGGGGAGCTGTTTTTT
CDR3 protein: CSASFNRGNTGELFF
V gene: TRBV20-1
D gene: TRBD1
J gene: TRBJ2-2
clone size: many
CDR3 length: 15

CDR3 DNA: TGTGCCAGCAGTGTTTTGGGGGGAGATGGCTACACCTTC
CDR3 protein: CASSVLGGDGYTF
V gene: TRBV6-1
D gene: NA
J gene: TRBJ1-2
clone size: few
CDR3 length: 13

CDR3 DNA: TGTGCCAGCAGCTGGGGGACGGACGAGCAGTACTTC
CDR3 protein: CASSWGTDEQYF
V gene: TRBV7-6
D gene: NA
J gene: TRBJ2-7
clone size: NA
CDR3 length: 12